The TCR beta chain under discussion was sequenced for a study of T cell responses to AZD1222 COVID-19 vaccine. About the research overall: Pooling of second doses given at about 4 or about 12 weeks was done.

Study-level points and caveats: Donors skewed white British and female; clonal diversity was possibly underestimated. Spike was spanned by vaccine-associated CD4 TCRs, with dominance at 160-218 and 743-854. Unmutated variant regions are reportedly the target of nearly half of TCRs that are spike-specific.

Sequencing used immunoSEQ multiplex PCR; TCRdb keeps in-frame clones, though not all of them. The data contain 100,000 to 150,000 clones, about 87% of them singletons. This CDR3 is 13 amino acids long. V was pared by 4 bases and J by 6 bases, with 4 bases of the junction left unmatched. CDR1 MNHEY and CDR2 SMNVEV come from the germline V gene (reference sequence). To note about this clone: The antigen remains undetermined.

This TCR derives from an adult in good health. Specimen: peripheral blood, collected on day 0 of AZD1222 vaccination. The chain couples TRBV27 to TRBJ2-7, with 9 bases fitting TRBD1. DNA of the CDR3: TGTGCCAGCAGTTGGGACAGGGCGGGCGAGCAGTACTTC. It translates to CASSWDRAGEQYF.